The clone carrying this T cell receptor beta chain was detected only a few times. The sample is drawn from a study of regulatory T cells in long-lasting Graves disease. Arm-PCR of CDR3 regions and iRepertoire HTBI primers were the basis on which TCR beta libraries were built. TCRdb fed the multiplex PCR reads into MiXCR, producing one record per CDR3 protein. The sample contains approximately 440,000 distinct CDR3 sequences, roughly 16% of which appear only once. CDR1 and CDR2 from the germline V gene are SNHLY and FYNNEI. V lost 4 bases and J 3 bases, leaving 16 bases between the germline ends. CDR3 length: 17 residues. This sample's time point: newly diagnosed GD, antithyroid drugs for less than 3 months. Generation of the TCR library employed RNA extracted from PBMCs. These same records also appear under a second study, on T cells in Graves' hyperthyroidism and ophthalmopathy. That paper states: Newly diagnosed patients aged 18 to 65 had hyperthyroidism of under 2 months' duration. A set of HTBI primers served as the primers for a first-round RT-PCR of the TCR CDR3.

Sequenced material: peripheral blood mononuclear cells (PBMCs), taken at new diagnosis, from a patient treated with antithyroid drugs. The receptor was derived from a middle-aged man with Graves disease. The J gene is TRBJ2-6, the V gene TRBV2, with D hard to call. CDR3 nucleotides: TGTGCCAGCAGTGTTACAGAGAAAGGTTATGGGGCCAACGTCCTGACTTTC. It codes for CASSVTEKGYGANVLTF.